The rows below give T cell receptor beta chains drawn from one sample of a study of graft-versus-host responses after intestinal transplantation. No cognate antigen is known for these TCRs. Assay: immunoSEQ multiplex PCR; the TCRdb copy retains only in-frame clones and omits some. The table includes around 100,000 clones, 91% detected once. This material consisted of unstimulated CD4+ T cells sorted from spleen or lymph node cells, taken before transplant. Receptors were obtained from a human donor who was the organ donor for an intestinal transplant. The conserved cysteine and the conserved F or W are not part of the CDR3 here. Not every row has a clone size; where given, it reads once, few, many or a size class.

clone_size,v_call,j_call,cdr3_aa
-,TRBV19,TRBJ1-2,ASSPEGPGSVTFANYGYT
-,TRBV5-6,TRBJ1-6,ASSARQNSPLH
-,TRBV9,TRBJ2-2,ASSSRGATLKNTGELF
-,TRBV5-1,TRBJ1-5,ASRREWGGNQPQH
once,TRBV4-1,TRBJ2-3,ASSQLTGSGTDTQY
-,TRBV4-1,TRBJ2-5,ASSHQRAGSGETQY
-,TRBV19,TRBJ1-6,ASSTGGSPLH
-,TRBV4-2,TRBJ1-4,ASSQDGGNPNEKLF
-,TRBV25-1,TRBJ1-5,ASSEQGMRQPQH
once,TRBV7-3,TRBJ1-1,ASSPRTGGLAEAF
-,TRBV9,TRBJ2-2,ASSVSGRGDTGELF
-,TRBV6-6,TRBJ1-5,ASSYAGTVNQPQH
-,TRBV7-2,TRBJ2-7,ASTRLAGGSYEQY
-,TRBV7-2,TRBJ1-1,ASSFSRTAPGTEAF
-,TRBV5-6,TRBJ2-3,ASSFFGGDQY
-,TRBV15,TRBJ2-2,ATSRAATTTKELF
-,TRBV27,TRBJ1-4,ASSFVAGPYATNEKLF
-,TRBV5-1,TRBJ2-7,ASSLVQRSYEQY
-,TRBV11-2,TRBJ2-3,ASSSSWGSRVTVDTQY
-,TRBV7-9,TRBJ2-1,ASSSNPGGSSSYNEQF
-,TRBV9,TRBJ1-2,ASSVQGTISYGYT
-,TRBV4-3,TRBJ1-2,ASSQRYRGDYGYT
-,TRBV11-2,TRBJ2-3,ASNPKIRTNLYTQY
-,TRBV4-1,TRBJ1-2,ASSQPRQGLRYGYT
-,TRBV11-2,TRBJ2-3,ASSLLTSGGTDTQY
-,TRBV5-1,TRBJ2-5,ASSLYSGGTGTQY
-,TRBV4-3,TRBJ2-1,ASSQGLASDEQF
-,TRBV6-5,TRBJ2-6,ASSRTFSGANVLT
-,TRBV11-2,TRBJ1-1,ASSPRGTGNTEAF
-,TRBV7-3,TRBJ2-1,ASSGQGGPYNEQF
-,TRBV4-1,TRBJ1-5,ASSQVGTDNQPQH
-,TRBV4-2,TRBJ1-2,ASSGPEGHYGYT
-,TRBV9,TRBJ2-1,ASTAGDRGFNEQF
-,TRBV9,TRBJ1-1,ASTPTGSNTEAF
-,TRBV7-9,TRBJ2-5,ASSFYGVEETQY
-,TRBV5-5,TRBJ2-7,ASSVAYEQY
once,TRBV7-9,TRBJ2-7,ASTWGGRTYEQY
-,TRBV27,TRBJ1-1,ASSLSTRTEAF
-,TRBV30,TRBJ1-6,AWSQGLLDSPLH
-,TRBV5-6,TRBJ2-3,ASSLGREGYTDTQY
-,TRBV5-1,TRBJ2-2,ASSFTSGVNTGELF